These 31 T cell receptor beta chains share one sample of origin, sequenced in a study of cytomegalovirus exposure and HLA in healthy donors. Profiling relied on immunoSEQ multiplex PCR, and the TCRdb table lists in-frame clones only, not all of them. The table records a few hundred thousand clones, about 90% of them present only once. What was sequenced was PBMCs. The receptors here all came from a man between 18 and 29 years old in good health and CMV-seropositive.

The chain couples TRBV6-5 to TRBJ1-1; the D gene is possibly TRBD1 (6 bases). The germline gives CDR1 MNHEY, CDR2 SVGAGI. The CDR3 has 13 amino acids. Trimming took 6 bases from V and 0 from J, leaving 8 bases between them. The CDR3 sequence is CASRRQVNTEAFF. CDR3 coding DNA: TGTGCCAGCAGGCGACAGGTGAACACTGAAGCTTTCTTT.

The rearrangement joins TRBV6-6 to TRBJ1-4; no clear D gene. Per the germline V gene, CDR1 is MNHNY and CDR2 is SVGAGI (reference sequence). Trimming shortened V by 0 bases and J by 3 bases, and 11 bases separated the two germline ends. CDR3 length: 16 residues. CDR3 amino acids: CASSYSTVPANEKLFF. As DNA, the CDR3 is TGTGCCAGCAGTTACTCTACAGTCCCAGCTAATGAAAAACTGTTTTTT.

CDR3 loop: CASSFAAPTYEQYF. The CDR3, as DNA: TGTGCCAGCAGTTTTGCAGCGCCCACCTACGAGCAGTACTTC. The chain uses TRBV27 and TRBJ2-7; D is undetermined. The CDR3 sequence is 14 residues long. V was shortened by 3 bases and J by 2 bases, with 11 bases between the two germline ends. Germline CDR1 MNHEY, CDR2 SMNVEV (reference sequence).

The rearrangement joins TRBV6-5 to TRBJ1-1; D gene unclear. The CDR3 is 14 amino acids. From germline, CDR1 is MNHEY and CDR2 SVGAGI. With 10 bases removed from V and 2 bases from J, the gap between germline ends came to 17 bases. DNA for the CDR3: TGTGCCACCGCCCCTTATTTTACAAACACTGAAGCTTTCTTT. It encodes CATAPYFTNTEAFF.

This chain uses TRBV4-1 with TRBJ1-2, with 7 bases fitting TRBD1. CDR1 is MGHRA, CDR2 YSYEKL, per germline. V was pared by 4 bases and J by 0 bases, with 5 bases of the junction left unmatched. The CDR3 has 15 residues. CDR3 sequence reads: CASSPGTVANYGYTF. Here the CDR3 DNA reads TGCGCCAGCAGCCCTGGGACAGTAGCTAACTATGGCTACACCTTC.

The chain links TRBV19 to TRBJ1-5; D not certain. Germline V gene sequence: CDR1 LNHDA, CDR2 SQIVND (reference sequence). This CDR3 has 13 residues. Trimming stripped 5 bases from V and 4 bases from J, with 9 bases between. CDR3 nucleotide sequence: TGTGCCAGTAGTTCTACAGCGAATCAGCCCCAGCATTTT. Encoded protein: CASSSTANQPQHF.

J is TRBJ2-1 and V is TRBV5-1; 7 nucleotides line up with TRBD2. The CDR3 has 15 amino acids. The ends lost 10 bases at V and 4 bases at J; junction bases unmatched: 14. From germline, CDR1 is SGHRS and CDR2 YFSETQ. The CDR3 nucleotides read TGCGCCTCTTACGGGGGTAGCGGGCCTTACAATGAGCAGTTCTTC. It codes for CASYGGSGPYNEQFF. The entire variable domain, with the rest obtained from reference TRBV5-1 and TRBJ2-1, is as follows: KAGVTQTPRYLIKTRGQQVTLSCSPISGHRSVSWYQQTPGQGLQFLFEYFSETQRNKGNFPGRFSGRQFSNSRSEMNVSTLELGDSALYLCASYGGSGPYNEQFFGPGTRLTVL.

The rearrangement links TRBV5-4 to TRBJ1-1, with D perhaps TRBD1 (6 bases). The V end lost 2 bases, the J end lost 1 base, and 9 bases lay between the germline ends. The CDR3 runs to 14 residues. In germline, CDR1 is SGHNT, CDR2 YYREEE (reference sequence). The DNA of the CDR3 is TGTGCCAGCAGCTTTGACAGGCAGAACACTGAAGCTTTCTTT. This translates into CASSFDRQNTEAFF.

The J gene is TRBJ2-2, the V gene TRBV27; 7 bases are shared with TRBD1. Germline CDR1 MNHEY, CDR2 SMNVEV (reference sequence). The CDR3 loop spans 18 amino acids. V was pared by 6 bases and J by 0 bases, with 13 bases of the junction left unmatched. This chain's CDR3 is CASSREGQVSTNTGELFF. The CDR3 region has the DNA TGTGCCAGCAGCCGGGAAGGACAGGTCTCAACGAACACCGGGGAGCTGTTTTTT.

The V call is TRBV6-5, the J call TRBJ2-2; weak D call: TRBD2 (5 bases). CDR1 is MNHEY and CDR2 is SVGAGI in the germline V gene. V was cut by 7 bases and J by 4 bases, with 13 bases left in between. The CDR3 contains 14 residues. In DNA form, the CDR3 reads TGTGCCAGCAAAACGGACTCCCGCACCGGGGAGCTGTTTTTT. It codes for CASKTDSRTGELFF.

The rearrangement joins TRBV29-1 to TRBJ1-2, with 7 bases identical to TRBD1. V lost 5 bases to trimming and J lost 6 bases; unmatched junction nucleotides: 6. Germline V gene sequence: CDR1 SQVTM, CDR2 ANQGSEA. The CDR3 is made up of 12 amino acids. The CDR3 spells CSVRGDSHGYTF. The CDR3 nucleotides read TGCAGCGTTAGGGGGGACAGTCATGGCTACACCTTC.

The chain is built from TRBV6-1 and TRBJ2-2, with 9 positions matching TRBD1. The V segment lost 7 bases and the J segment 5 bases; nucleotides outside the gene matches: 8. Germline V gene sequence: CDR1 MNHNS, CDR2 SASEGT. There are 15 residues in the CDR3. Here the CDR3 DNA reads TGTGCCAGCACCTCGGGACAGGGAGTGACCGGGGAGCTGTTTTTT. Amino acid sequence: CASTSGQGVTGELFF.

The V and J genes are TRBV27 and TRBJ2-6; D is possibly TRBD2 (5 bases). Trimming pared 6 bases from V and 2 bases from J, leaving 8 bases between. Germline CDR1 is MNHEY and CDR2 is SMNVEV (reference sequence). The CDR3 consists of 14 residues. The DNA of the CDR3 is TGTGCCAGCAGGAATAGCGCTGGGGCCAACGTCCTGACTTTC. Its translation is CASRNSAGANVLTF.

The V and J genes are TRBV29-1 and TRBJ2-7; 10 bases align to TRBD2. From germline, CDR1 is SQVTM and CDR2 ANQGSEA. J was trimmed by 6 bases and V by 7 bases; bases with no gene match: 9. The CDR3 totals 13 residues. The CDR3 reads CSAAEREGREQYF. For the CDR3, the DNA is TGCAGCGCTGCTGAGCGGGAGGGCCGCGAGCAGTACTTC.

This clone has just a few counts. This chain uses TRBV5-8 with TRBJ2-7, with a tentative D call TRBD1 (5 bases). This CDR3 region has 15 residues. Trimming left V 0 bases short and J 0 bases short, with 10 bases between. CDR1 is SGHTS and CDR2 is YDEGEE in the germline V gene. CDR3 in amino acids: CASSLGQGLSYEQYF. CDR3 nucleotide sequence: TGTGCCAGCAGCTTGGGTCAGGGCCTCTCCTACGAGCAGTACTTC.

This clone appeared once. The chain has TRBV30 and TRBJ2-1; 10 bases are shared with TRBD2. Per germline, CDR1 GTSNPN and CDR2 SVGIG (reference sequence). The CDR3 extends over 14 amino acids. Trimming took 5 bases from V and 4 from J; bases not matched to a gene: 5. CDR3 in amino acids: CAWATSGWYNEQFF. CDR3 sequence (DNA): TGTGCCTGGGCGACTAGCGGGTGGTACAATGAGCAGTTCTTC.

This sequence joins TRBV4-2 and TRBJ2-6; TRBD2 is a possible D gene (6 bases). This CDR3 spans 18 amino acids. CDR1 is LGHNA, CDR2 YNFKEQ, per germline. Trimming took off 0 bases at V and 2 bases at J, with 14 bases between the two ends. As DNA, the CDR3 is TGTGCCAGCAGCCAAGAAATCGTGGCGGGGCCTGGGGCCAACGTCCTGACTTTC. Translated, it gives CASSQEIVAGPGANVLTF.

The chain recombines TRBV18 with TRBJ2-2; 8 nucleotides line up with TRBD1. This CDR3 contains 17 residues. V lost 4 bases to trimming and J lost 0 bases; unmatched junction nucleotides: 7. Germline V CDR1 and CDR2: KGHSH, LQKENI. The CDR3 DNA reads TGTGCCAGCTCACTTCGCCGGGACAGGTCGAACACCGGGGAGCTGTTTTTT. Translation: CASSLRRDRSNTGELFF.

The chain recombines TRBV6-5 with TRBJ2-7, with 8 positions matching TRBD2. Germline values: CDR1 MNHEY, CDR2 SVGAGI. V lost 2 bases and J lost 3; bases outside the gene matches: 0. This CDR3 region has 13 residues. The DNA of the CDR3 is TGTGCCAGCAGTTACGGGACTAGCTACGAGCAGTACTTC. Translation gives CASSYGTSYEQYF.

Only one count was recorded for this clone. This chain joins TRBV4-3 and TRBJ1-2, with 10 bases identical to TRBD1. Germline V lookup: CDR1 LGHNA, CDR2 YSLEER. The CDR3 extends over 15 amino acids. J was trimmed by 2 bases and V by 2 bases; bases with no gene match: 2. The CDR3 reads CASSQKDRGNYGYTF. In nucleotides, the CDR3 is TGCGCCAGCAGCCAAAAGGACAGGGGGAACTATGGCTACACCTTC.

This clone was picked up a small number of times. The chain recombines TRBV9 with TRBJ1-2; no clear D. This CDR3 has 14 amino acids. Germline V gene data show CDR1 as SGDLS and CDR2 as YYNGEE. V lost 0 bases and J 2 bases, leaving 8 bases between the germline ends. DNA of the CDR3: TGTGCCAGCAGCGTAGGGGCGGGCAACTATGGCTACACCTTC. Translating gives CASSVGAGNYGYTF.

J is TRBJ2-3 and V is TRBV6-5, with D unresolved. V lost 0 bases to trimming and J lost 4 bases, with 8 bases between them. Germline lookup yields CDR1 MNHEY and CDR2 SVGAGI. The CDR3 consists of 14 residues. The CDR3 DNA sequence: TGTGCCAGCAGTTACTCGAAAGGCGCAGATACGCAGTATTTT. Residues: CASSYSKGADTQYF.

The rearrangement uses TRBV27 and TRBJ2-3; D gene uncertain. Germline values: CDR1 MNHEY, CDR2 SMNVEV (reference sequence). The V and J ends lost 0 bases and 4 bases respectively, with 8 bases between them. The CDR3 spans 14 residues. CDR3 loop: CASSLSGIADTQYF. CDR3 nucleotides: TGTGCCAGCAGTTTATCGGGGATCGCAGATACGCAGTATTTT.

A few counts support this clone. This chain uses TRBV5-1 with TRBJ1-2; D may be TRBD1 (5 bases). The V gene lost 2 bases and the J gene lost 7 bases, with 12 bases spanning the gap. Looked up from germline, CDR1 is SGHRS and CDR2 is YFSETQ. This CDR3 has 13 amino acids. The CDR3 region is CASSLIQGGGYTF. The DNA of the CDR3 is TGCGCCAGCAGCTTAATCCAGGGAGGTGGCTACACCTTC.

The chain uses TRBV9 and TRBJ2-1; 10 nucleotides match TRBD2. This CDR3 has 15 residues. Germline trimming cut 0 bases from V and 7 bases from J; bases unmatched to any gene: 4. CDR1 is SGDLS, CDR2 YYNGEE, per germline. The CDR3 nucleotides read TGTGCCAGCAGCGTAGTTGGACTAGCGGTGAATGAGCAGTTCTTC. It yields the protein CASSVVGLAVNEQFF.

The V and J genes are TRBV2 and TRBJ2-4; D call uncertain. Germline CDR1 SNHLY, CDR2 FYNNEI. Trimming removed 1 base from V and 1 base from J, with 5 bases in between. This CDR3 region has 14 residues. Here the CDR3 DNA reads TGTGCCAGCAGTGAAGGGATTGCCAAAAACATTCAGTACTTC. Its protein product is CASSEGIAKNIQYF.

The gene calls are TRBV27 and TRBJ2-1; 7 bases are a match to TRBD2. V shed 8 bases, J shed 6 bases, and the junction held 7 bases outside the gene matches. CDR3 length: 13 amino acids. Per the germline V gene, CDR1 is MNHEY and CDR2 is SMNVEV (reference sequence). CDR3 sequence reads: CASSLGGANEQFF. In nucleotides, the CDR3 is TGTGCCAGCTCCCTGGGAGGGGCCAATGAGCAGTTCTTC.

The chain uses TRBV7-2 and TRBJ1-5, with D maybe TRBD1 (6 bases). Per germline, CDR1 SGHTA and CDR2 FQGNSA. There are 14 residues in the CDR3. V lost 5 bases to trimming and J lost 7 bases, with 15 bases between them. CDR3: CASSPRGGSQPQHF. As DNA, the CDR3 is TGTGCCAGCAGCCCCCGGGGGGGCAGCCAGCCCCAGCATTTT.

The genes are TRBV9 and TRBJ2-3; 9 bases align to TRBD2. Germline V CDR1 and CDR2: SGDLS, YYNGEE. The CDR3 length is 17 residues. V trimming: 3 bases; J trimming: 2 bases; junction bases outside the gene matches: 10. In DNA form, the CDR3 reads TGTGCCAGCAGCGCGACACCTACTAGCGGGTACACAGATACGCAGTATTTT. As protein: CASSATPTSGYTDTQYF.

This chain connects TRBV11-2 to TRBJ2-7; TRBD1 or TRBD2 may be the D gene (5 bases each). Per the germline V gene, CDR1 is SGHAT and CDR2 is FQNNGV. CDR3 size: 13 residues. Trimming stripped 4 bases from V and 7 bases from J, with 14 bases between. CDR3 nucleotide sequence: TGTGCCAGCAGCTGGGACGCGGTCGGGGAGCAGTACTTC. It codes for CASSWDAVGEQYF.

In its sample, this clone was seen once. The rearrangement links TRBV5-1 to TRBJ2-5; 8 positions match TRBD2. Germline CDR1 reads SGHRS; CDR2 reads YFSETQ. This CDR3 contains 15 residues. With 0 bases clipped from V and 5 bases from J, the junction kept 6 bases outside the gene matches. CDR3 loop: CASSLAGLAWETQYF. The CDR3 DNA reads TGCGCCAGCAGCTTGGCCGGACTAGCATGGGAGACCCAGTACTTC.